The next 27 T cell receptor beta chains were all read from a single sample in a study of T cell repertoires in cytomegalovirus infection. One entry per CDR3 protein, called by TCRdb with MiXCR from the reads. The sample has 71,000 or so distinct CDR3 sequences, approximately 22% seen once. Their cognate antigens are unknown. Sequenced material: CD8+ T cells from cultured PBMCs, taken from culture after CMV antigen stimulation. The origin of the receptors is a human donor in good health (CMV status not recorded). Some clones in this sample may be carry-over from other donors' samples.

This clonotype was observed a handful of times. The V and J genes are TRBV6-5 and TRBJ2-1, with 7 bases matching TRBD2. Germline lookup yields CDR1 MNHEY and CDR2 SVGAGI. The length of the CDR3 is 15 residues. The junction had 4 bases not matched to a gene; V was cut back by 2 bases and J by 3 bases. The CDR3 sequence is CASSYEGEGYNEQFF. CDR3 in DNA: TGTGCCAGCAGTTACGAAGGGGAGGGCTACAATGAGCAGTTCTTC.

The rearrangement uses TRBV11-2 and TRBJ1-1; maybe TRBD1 (6 bases). The CDR3 spans 15 residues. Germline V lookup: CDR1 SGHAT, CDR2 FQNNGV. V was cut by 4 bases and J by 5 bases, with 17 bases left in between. CDR3 loop: CASSSSRGGRTEAFF. The CDR3 DNA reads TGTGCCAGCAGCTCTTCGAGGGGGGGACGGACTGAAGCTTTCTTT.

The chain couples TRBV7-2 to TRBJ2-7, with D hard to call. The germline gives CDR1 SGHTA, CDR2 FQGNSA. V was shortened by 1 base and J by 6 bases, with 10 bases between the two germline ends. This CDR3 is 13 amino acids long. The CDR3 spells CASSLGQASEQYF. CDR3 nucleotide sequence: TGTGCCAGCAGCTTAGGGCAGGCCTCCGAGCAGTACTTC. Using reference TRBV7-2 and TRBJ2-7 for the parts outside the CDR3, the full variable domain is GAGVSQSPSNKVTEKGKDVELRCDPISGHTALYWYRQSLGQGLEFLIYFQGNSAPDKSGLPSDRFSAERTGGSVSTLTIQRTQQEDSAVYLCASSLGQASEQYFGPGTRLTVT.

J is TRBJ1-1 and V is TRBV7-2, with no clear D. V was trimmed by 0 bases and J by 1 base, leaving 9 bases between them. The V gene's germline CDR1 is SGHTA and CDR2 FQGNSA. This CDR3 comprises 15 residues. The CDR3 protein is CASSLATYSNTEAFF. The CDR3 DNA is TGTGCCAGCAGCTTAGCGACCTATTCGAACACTGAAGCTTTCTTT. Drawing the rest from reference TRBV7-2 and TRBJ1-1, the complete variable domain is GAGVSQSPSNKVTEKGKDVELRCDPISGHTALYWYRQSLGQGLEFLIYFQGNSAPDKSGLPSDRFSAERTGGSVSTLTIQRTQQEDSAVYLCASSLATYSNTEAFFGQGTRLTVV.

V and J are TRBV4-1 and TRBJ1-2; no firm D call. Germline CDR1 and CDR2: MGHRA and YSYEKL. The length of the CDR3 is 16 residues. V was shortened by 0 bases and J by 0 bases, with 11 bases between the two germline ends. The CDR3 sequence is CASSQDDGSTNYGYTF. The DNA of the CDR3 is TGCGCCAGCAGCCAAGATGACGGCAGTACTAACTATGGCTACACCTTC.

This clonotype was found a few times. The chain employs TRBV7-2 and TRBJ2-1; no firm D call. The CDR3 consists of 12 residues. Germline V gives CDR1 SGHTA, CDR2 FQGNSA. V dropped 5 bases and J dropped 10 bases, with 12 bases sitting between them. The CDR3 reads CASSRPEVEQFF. DNA for the CDR3: TGTGCCAGCAGCCGTCCCGAGGTAGAGCAGTTCTTC.

The V call is TRBV7-4, the J call TRBJ1-5, with unresolved D. The germline V gene has CDR1 SGHVT and CDR2 SQSDAQ. The V gene lost 4 bases and the J gene lost 7 bases, with 11 bases spanning the gap. The CDR3 has 13 residues. CDR3 loop: CASSSTGWQPQHF. Here the CDR3 DNA reads TGTGCCAGCAGCTCCACGGGATGGCAGCCCCAGCATTTT.

This clonotype was seen a handful of times. The germline gene is not matched at one end of the junction; a read error may be the cause. This rearrangement joins TRBV4-1 to TRBJ2-3, with a tentative D call TRBD2 (6 bases). The CDR3 spans 13 residues. Germline assignment: CDR1 MGHRA and CDR2 YSYEKL. CDR3 DNA sequence: TGTGCCAGCAGCCCCCGGACTAAGGATACGCAGTATTTT. This translates into CASSPRTKDTQYF.

The chain joins TRBV7-9 to TRBJ1-1; 8 bases align to TRBD1. The CDR3 is 12 residues long. V shed 3 bases, J shed 10 bases, and the junction held 4 bases outside the gene matches. Germline V lookup: CDR1 SEHNR, CDR2 FQNEAQ (reference sequence). The CDR3 DNA is TGTGCCAGCAGCTTGACAGGGGAGGGAGCTTTCTTT. Translated, it gives CASSLTGEGAFF.

This clonotype occurred a few times. V usage is TRBV6-2 or TRBV6-3 and J usage is TRBJ2-1; maybe TRBD2 (5 bases). Trimming cost V 0 bases and J 0 bases, with 12 bases left between them. The CDR3 is 17 amino acids. Germline V gene sequence: CDR1 MNHEY, CDR2 SVGEGT. The CDR3 reads CASSYSLARSSYNEQFF. The CDR3 coding sequence is TGTGCCAGCAGTTACTCCTTAGCGAGGAGCTCCTACAATGAGCAGTTCTTC.

The chain links TRBV12-3 or TRBV12-4 to TRBJ1-5; 7 bases align to TRBD1. Trimming at V came to 6 bases and at J to 4 bases, leaving 9 bases not matched to a gene. The CDR3 has 15 residues. CDR3 protein: CASSLGTAGNQPQHF. The CDR3 DNA follows: TGTGCCAGCAGCCTCGGGACAGCCGGAAATCAGCCCCAGCATTTT.

The chain joins TRBV6-1 to TRBJ1-2; the match to TRBD1 covers 8 bases. The CDR3 is 14 residues long. Germline trimming cut 7 bases from V and 0 bases from J; bases unmatched to any gene: 4. From germline, CDR1 is MNHNS and CDR2 SASEGT. CDR3 sequence reads: CASIVTGANYGYTF. The CDR3 DNA reads TGTGCCAGCATAGTGACAGGGGCTAACTATGGCTACACCTTC.

The rearrangement uses TRBV3-1 and TRBJ2-5; D unclear. V lost 1 base and J 2 bases, leaving 14 bases between the germline ends. Germline CDR1 is LGHDT and CDR2 is YNNKEL (reference sequence). This CDR3 contains 16 residues. CDR3 protein: CASSQGRPRRQETQYF. CDR3 bases: TGTGCCAGCAGCCAAGGCAGGCCCCGGCGGCAAGAGACCCAGTACTTC.

The rearrangement joins TRBV5-5 to TRBJ2-2; D might be TRBD1 (6 bases). The CDR3 loop spans 15 amino acids. Germline CDR1 SGHKS, CDR2 YYEKEE (reference sequence). The V end was cut by 2 bases, the J end by 4 bases, with 12 bases between. The CDR3: CASSFFGQSTGELFF. For the CDR3, the DNA is TGTGCCAGCAGCTTTTTCGGACAGAGCACCGGGGAGCTGTTTTTT.

This chain uses TRBV7-6 with TRBJ2-7, with 8 nucleotides matching TRBD1. Per the germline V gene, CDR1 is SGHVS and CDR2 is FNYEAQ. CDR3 length: 13 residues. Trimming took 5 bases from V and 3 from J; bases not matched to a gene: 3. The chain's CDR3 is CASSPTGDYEQYF. The CDR3 nucleotides are TGTGCCAGCAGCCCGACAGGGGACTACGAGCAGTACTTC.

The genes are TRBV7-2 and TRBJ1-1; possibly TRBD1 for D (5 bases). The germline CDR1 and CDR2 sequences are SGHTA and FQGNSA. This CDR3 has 13 amino acids. V was shortened by 6 bases and J by 6 bases, with 14 bases between the two germline ends. This CDR3 is CASSWDGRAEAFF. CDR3 sequence (DNA): TGTGCCAGCAGTTGGGACGGGAGGGCTGAAGCTTTCTTT.

The V call is TRBV20-1, the J call TRBJ1-4, with no clear D. V was trimmed by 3 bases and J by 6 bases, leaving 11 bases between them. This CDR3 region has 13 residues. Germline V gene sequence: CDR1 DFQATT, CDR2 SNEGSKA (reference sequence). CDR3 in DNA: TGCAGTGCTAGGGTGGGTTCGGATGAAAAACTGTTTTTT. Translating gives CSARVGSDEKLFF.

The genes are TRBV7-9 and TRBJ2-3, with TRBD2 matching over 8 bases. Germline CDR1 SEHNR, CDR2 FQNEAQ (reference sequence). Unmatched junction bases numbered 8, after V lost 8 bases and J lost 1 base. This CDR3 is 15 amino acids long. The CDR3 protein is CASVVGGERTDTQYF. CDR3 sequence (DNA): TGTGCCAGCGTCGTCGGGGGGGAGCGCACAGATACGCAGTATTTT.

J is TRBJ1-1 and V is TRBV5-6; tentative D call: TRBD1 (5 bases). There are 18 residues in the CDR3. CDR1 is SGHDT, CDR2 YYEEEE, per germline. Trimming shortened V by 7 bases and J by 0 bases, and 25 bases separated the two germline ends. CDR3 sequence: CASGSGYEGWGMNTEAFF. The CDR3 DNA follows: TGTGCCAGCGGTTCAGGGTACGAAGGATGGGGAATGAACACTGAAGCTTTCTTT.

This clonotype was observed a few times. The CDR3, as DNA: TGTGCCAGCAGTTATCCGGCGTCCCAGGAAGACGAGCAGTACTTC. As protein: CASSYPASQEDEQYF. The J gene is TRBJ2-7, the V gene TRBV6-2 or TRBV6-3, with no clear D. V lost 3 bases, J lost 5 bases, and 17 bases lay in between. Per germline, CDR1 MNHEY and CDR2 SVGEGT. The length of the CDR3 is 15 residues.

This chain joins TRBV10-3 and TRBJ2-1; D not resolved. Germline V gene data show CDR1 as ENHRY and CDR2 as SYGVKD. Trimming took off 8 bases at V and 0 bases at J, with 11 bases between the two ends. This CDR3 has 14 residues. The chain's CDR3 is CAISDLSSYNEQFF. Written as DNA, the CDR3 is TGTGCCATCTCTGACCTCAGCTCCTACAATGAGCAGTTCTTC.

The chain employs TRBV7-2 and TRBJ1-2; a weak D match, TRBD1 (6 bases). CDR1 is SGHTA and CDR2 is FQGNSA in the germline V gene. The CDR3 is made up of 15 amino acids. V lost 3 bases, J lost 2 bases, and 13 bases lay in between. The chain's CDR3 is CASSFLEGVNYGYTF. CDR3 nucleotide sequence: TGTGCCAGCAGCTTCCTGGAGGGGGTGAACTATGGCTACACCTTC.

The J gene is TRBJ2-1, the V gene TRBV24-1; weak D call: TRBD2 (6 bases). V gave up 0 bases and J gave up 15 bases, with 8 bases separating them. CDR1 and CDR2 (germline): KGHDR, SFDVKD. The CDR3 extends over 11 amino acids. CDR3 region: CATSDLGGLFF. Here the CDR3 DNA reads TGTGCCACCAGTGATTTGGGGGGACTGTTCTTC.

The chain links TRBV7-8 to TRBJ1-4; the D gene is possibly TRBD1 (5 bases). CDR3 length: 15 amino acids. The V end lost 5 bases, the J end lost 5 bases, and 15 bases lay between the germline ends. Germline V gene lookup returns CDR1 SGHVS and CDR2 FQNEAQ. The CDR3 is CASSLLSGGNEKLFF. CDR3 bases: TGTGCCAGCAGCCTACTCAGTGGGGGGAATGAAAAACTGTTTTTT.

This rearrangement joins TRBV7-8 to TRBJ1-1; D perhaps matches TRBD1 (5 bases). Per the germline V gene, CDR1 is SGHVS and CDR2 is FQNEAQ. The CDR3 runs 13 residues. V was trimmed by 0 bases and J by 10 bases, leaving 12 bases between them. CDR3 DNA: TGTGCCAGCAGCTTAGCGATTCAGGGTGGAGCTTTCTTT. The encoded protein is CASSLAIQGGAFF. Based on the CDR3 plus reference TRBV7-8 and TRBJ1-1, the full variable domain is GAGVSQSPRYKVAKRGQDVALRCDPISGHVSLFWYQQALGQGPEFLTYFQNEAQLDKSGLPSDRFFAERPEGSVSTLKIQRTQQEDSAVYLCASSLAIQGGAFFGQGTRLTVV.

This clonotype came up a few times. V and J are TRBV28 and TRBJ1-4; D gene unclear. The CDR3 has 14 amino acids. Germline assignment: CDR1 MDHEN and CDR2 SYDVKM. Trimming stripped 5 bases from V and 4 bases from J, with 11 bases between. DNA of the CDR3: TGTGCCAGCAGTATCCTGGAGGGTAATGAAAAACTGTTTTTT. It yields the protein CASSILEGNEKLFF.

This clonotype was found a few times. The chain carries TRBV27 and TRBJ1-1, with 7 positions matching TRBD1. V lost 10 bases, J lost 5 bases, and 10 bases stayed unmatched. The V gene's germline CDR1 is MNHEY and CDR2 SMNVEV (reference sequence). The CDR3 spans 13 residues. CDR3: CATRAGTETEAFF. Here the CDR3 DNA reads TGTGCCACCAGAGCCGGGACAGAGACTGAAGCTTTCTTT.